The TCR beta chain described here comes from a study of high-grade serous ovarian cancer treatment subgroups. Concerning this clone: Its target is not known.

The CDR3 is made up of 14 amino acids. The V gene's germline CDR1 is MDHEN and CDR2 SYDVKM. V was shortened by 2 bases and J by 10 bases, with 14 bases between the two germline ends. Study-wide findings and caveats: Same-patient tumor repertoires overlapped at about 0.095 to 0.85; different patients barely overlapped. Repertoire analysis covered CDR3 alone, not CDR1 or CDR2. Spatial context was lost because tumors were sequenced in bulk. Clonal relatedness tracked neoantigen level, and by trend copy number and mutation load.

The table came from immunoSEQ multiplex PCR; TCRdb's copy has only in-frame clones and leaves some out. In the table there are about 8,000 clones, less than 70% of which are singletons. Tumor samples were taken before definitive surgery or chemotherapy. The sample comprised tumor tissue. V and J are TRBV28 and TRBJ1-4; D is perhaps TRBD1 (5 bases). This receptor was taken from a human donor with high-grade serous ovarian cancer. Here the CDR3 reads CASSLGTHGRKLFF. The CDR3 DNA follows: TGTGCCAGCAGTTTAGGGACCCACGGACGAAAACTGTTTTTT. Full variable domain (remainder filled in from reference TRBV28 and TRBJ1-4): DVKVTQSSRYLVKRTGEKVFLECVQDMDHENMFWYRQDPGLGLRLIYFSYDVKMKEKGDIPEGYSVSREKKERFSLILESASTNQTSMYLCASSLGTHGRKLFFGSGTQLSVL.